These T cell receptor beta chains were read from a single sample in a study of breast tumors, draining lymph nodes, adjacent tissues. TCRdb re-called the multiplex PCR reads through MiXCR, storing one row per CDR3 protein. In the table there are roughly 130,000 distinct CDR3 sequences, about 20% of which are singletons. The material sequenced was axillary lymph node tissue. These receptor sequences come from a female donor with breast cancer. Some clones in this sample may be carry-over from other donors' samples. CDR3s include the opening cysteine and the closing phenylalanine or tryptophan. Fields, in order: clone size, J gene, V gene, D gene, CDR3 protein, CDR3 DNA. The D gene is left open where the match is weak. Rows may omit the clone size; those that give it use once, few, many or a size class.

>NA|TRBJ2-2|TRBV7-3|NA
CVSSPTSTGELSF
TGTGTCAGCAGCCCGACTTCTACCGGGGAGCTGTCTTTT
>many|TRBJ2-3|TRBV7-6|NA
CASSLVLFSDTQYF
TGTGCCAGCAGCTTAGTCCTATTCTCGGATACGCAGTATTTT
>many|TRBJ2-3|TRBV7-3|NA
CASSLSGSQDTQYF
TGTGCCAGCAGCTTAAGTGGGAGTCAAGATACGCAGTATTTT
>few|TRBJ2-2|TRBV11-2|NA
CASSLFTSQFAGGELFF
TGTGCCAGCAGCTTATTTACAAGCCAATTTGCCGGCGGGGAGCTGTTTTTT
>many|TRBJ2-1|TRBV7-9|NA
CASSLAVVSVDEQFF
TGTGCCAGCAGCTTAGCGGTTGTTAGCGTCGATGAGCAGTTCTTC
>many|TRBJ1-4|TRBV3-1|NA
CASSQAGEKLFF
TGTGCCAGCAGCCAAGCGGGAGAAAAACTGTTTTTT
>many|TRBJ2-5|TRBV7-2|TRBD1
CASSLGGTGWETQYF
TGTGCCAGCAGCTTAGGGGGGACAGGGTGGGAGACCCAGTACTTC
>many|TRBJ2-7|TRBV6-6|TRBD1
CASSYSRQGGYEQYF
TGTGCCAGCAGTTACTCCCGACAGGGGGGCTACGAGCAGTACTTC
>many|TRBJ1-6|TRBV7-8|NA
CASSLEVSIRGNSPLHF
TGTGCCAGCAGCTTAGAGGTCTCTATCAGGGGTAATTCACCCCTCCACTTT
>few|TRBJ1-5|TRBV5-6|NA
CASSPGTAELNQPQHF
TGTGCCAGCAGCCCCGGGACCGCGGAACTGAATCAGCCCCAGCATTTT
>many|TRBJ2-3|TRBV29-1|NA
CSVDGGGGFTDTQYF
TGCAGCGTTGATGGCGGCGGGGGCTTCACAGATACGCAGTATTTT
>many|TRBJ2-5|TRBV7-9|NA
CASSATTEQETQYF
TGTGCCAGCAGTGCGACGACAGAACAAGAGACCCAGTACTTC
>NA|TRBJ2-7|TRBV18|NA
CASSPSRERVNEQYF
TGTGCCAGCTCACCAAGCAGGGAAAGGGTTAACGAGCAGTACTTC
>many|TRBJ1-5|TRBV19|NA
CASSRTAYSNQPQHF
TGTGCCAGTAGCCGGACGGCTTATAGCAATCAGCCCCAGCATTTT
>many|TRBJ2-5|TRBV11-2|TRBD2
CASKLRTSGRAGETQYF
TGTGCCAGCAAGCTTAGAACTAGCGGGAGGGCTGGGGAGACCCAGTACTTC
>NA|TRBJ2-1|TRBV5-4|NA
CASSLSRTPNNGQFF
TGTGCCAGCAGCTTGAGCCGGACTCCGAACAATGGACAGTTCTTC
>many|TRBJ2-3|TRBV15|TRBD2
CATSRPEGSGGTQYF
TGTGCCACCAGCAGACCCGAGGGTAGCGGGGGTACGCAGTATTTT
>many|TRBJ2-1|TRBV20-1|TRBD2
CSAESFASGSNEQFF
TGCAGTGCTGAGTCTTTCGCTAGCGGGAGCAATGAGCAGTTCTTC
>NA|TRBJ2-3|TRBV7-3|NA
CASSLRPVSTDTQYF
TGTGCCAGCAGCTTAAGACCCGTCTCCACAGATACGCAGTATTTT
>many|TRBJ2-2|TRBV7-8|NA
CASSLAGPGELFF
TGTGCCAGCAGCTTGGCGGGGCCCGGGGAGCTGTTTTTT
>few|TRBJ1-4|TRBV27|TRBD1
CASNSRGREKLFF
TGTGCCAGCAATTCAAGGGGGCGTGAAAAACTGTTTTTT
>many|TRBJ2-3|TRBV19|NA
CASGRQGTAGFADTQYF
TGTGCCAGTGGACGACAGGGGACAGCGGGATTCGCAGATACGCAGTATTTT
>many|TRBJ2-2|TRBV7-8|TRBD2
CASSLGGGGNRAGELFF
TGTGCCAGCAGCTTAGGGGGCGGGGGTAACCGCGCCGGGGAGCTGTTTTTT
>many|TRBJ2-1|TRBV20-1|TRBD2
CSGGLAGVPSSYNEQFF
TGCAGTGGAGGACTAGCGGGGGTCCCGAGCTCCTACAATGAGCAGTTCTTC
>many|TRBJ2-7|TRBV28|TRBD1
CASNWIDRGGRDEQYF
TGTGCCAGCAATTGGATCGACAGGGGCGGACGGGACGAGCAGTACTTC
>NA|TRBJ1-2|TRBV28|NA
CASRRPDGANYGYTF
TGTGCCAGCAGACGACCGGACGGCGCTAACTATGGCTACACCTTC
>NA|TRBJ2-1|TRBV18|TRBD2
CASSPRGEYNEQFF
TGTGCCAGCTCCCCGCGGGGGGAATACAATGAGCAGTTCTTC
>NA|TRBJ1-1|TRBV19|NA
CASGQSRNTEAFF
TGTGCCAGTGGACAGAGCCGGAACACTGAAGCTTTCTTT
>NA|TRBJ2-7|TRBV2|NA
CVSRSRPVGGQYF
TGTGTCAGCAGATCACGACCTGTAGGCGGGCAGTACTTC
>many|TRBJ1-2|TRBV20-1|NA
CSASDNRVSYGYTF
TGCAGTGCTTCCGATAACAGGGTCTCCTATGGCTACACCTTC
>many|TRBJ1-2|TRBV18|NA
CASSPLFGYTF
TGTGCCAGCTCACCGCTCTTTGGCTACACCTTC
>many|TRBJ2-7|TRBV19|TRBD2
CASSQKLTSYYEQYF
TGTGCCAGTAGTCAGAAGTTGACTAGCTACTACGAGCAGTACTTC
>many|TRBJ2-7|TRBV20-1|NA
CSASPDSPYEQYF
TGCAGTGCTAGTCCGGACAGTCCCTACGAGCAGTACTTC
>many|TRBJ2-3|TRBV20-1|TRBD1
CSALGQVQVDTQYF
TGCAGTGCTCTTGGACAGGTTCAGGTAGATACGCAGTATTTT
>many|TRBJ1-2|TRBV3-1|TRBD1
CASSQDSWTGGYTF
TGTGCCAGCAGCCAAGATTCCTGGACAGGTGGCTACACCTTC
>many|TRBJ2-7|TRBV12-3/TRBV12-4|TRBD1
CASSLAETGDEQYF
TGTGCCAGCAGTTTAGCGGAGACAGGGGACGAGCAGTACTTC
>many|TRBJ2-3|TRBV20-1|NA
CSATDVHPTDTQYF
TGCAGTGCTACGGACGTCCACCCCACAGATACGCAGTATTTT
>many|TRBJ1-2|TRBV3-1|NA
CASSQGTDGNYGYTF
TGTGCCAGCAGCCAAGGTACAGACGGAAACTATGGCTACACCTTC
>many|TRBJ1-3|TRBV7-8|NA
CASSLVGAGVGNTIYF
TGTGCCAGCAGTTTAGTAGGGGCAGGTGTCGGAAACACCATATATTTT
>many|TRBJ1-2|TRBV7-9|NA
CASSLGHPRDGYTF
TGTGCCAGCAGCTTAGGACATCCCCGGGATGGCTACACCTTC
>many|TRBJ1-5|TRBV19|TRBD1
CASSIDPRTGGLSNQPQHF
TGTGCCAGTAGTATAGACCCCAGGACAGGGGGCCTTAGCAATCAGCCCCAGCATTTT
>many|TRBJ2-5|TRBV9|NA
CASSSRGLGSGETQYF
TGTGCCAGCAGCTCGAGGGGTCTCGGGAGCGGAGAGACCCAGTACTTC
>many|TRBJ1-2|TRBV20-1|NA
CSASEQGSIYGYTF
TGCAGTGCTAGTGAGCAGGGGTCGATCTATGGCTACACCTTC
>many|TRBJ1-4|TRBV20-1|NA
CSAREEVSTNEKLFF
TGCAGTGCTAGAGAGGAGGTTTCCACTAATGAAAAACTGTTTTTT
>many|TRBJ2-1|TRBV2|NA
CASSDSVDNEQFF
TGTGCCAGCAGTGATTCGGTTGACAATGAGCAGTTCTTC
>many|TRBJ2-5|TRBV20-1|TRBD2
CSARDSASGGVETQYF
TGCAGTGCTAGAGATTCGGCTAGCGGGGGGGTAGAGACCCAGTACTTC
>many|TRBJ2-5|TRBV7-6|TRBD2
CASSLISAGGRQETQYF
TGTGCCAGCAGCTTAATCTCGGCGGGAGGGCGTCAAGAGACCCAGTACTTC
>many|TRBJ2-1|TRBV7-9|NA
CASSLWVSNEQFF
TGTGCCAGCAGCTTATGGGTTTCCAATGAGCAGTTCTTC
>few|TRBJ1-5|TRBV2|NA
CASSRDMNSNQPQHF
TGTGCCAGCAGCAGGGACATGAATAGCAATCAGCCCCAGCATTTT
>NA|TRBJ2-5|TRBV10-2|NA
CASRRGGAVRETQYF
TGCGCCAGCAGAAGGGGGGGGGCCGTCCGAGAGACCCAGTACTTC
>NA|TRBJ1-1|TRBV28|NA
CASRGWTEAFF
TGTGCCAGCAGGGGTTGGACTGAAGCTTTCTTT
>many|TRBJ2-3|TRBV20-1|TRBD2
CSAPGLAGGDTQYF
TGCAGTGCGCCGGGACTAGCGGGGGGAGATACGCAGTATTTT
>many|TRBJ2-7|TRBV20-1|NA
CSARDGTSVQYF
TGCAGTGCTAGAGATGGGACCTCTGTGCAGTACTTC
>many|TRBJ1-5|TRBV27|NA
CASSPDDSNQPQHF
TGTGCCAGCAGCCCGGACGATAGCAATCAGCCCCAGCATTTT
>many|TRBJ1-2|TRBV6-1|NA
CASSVSGDSNYGYTF
TGTGCCAGCAGTGTTTCAGGGGATTCTAACTATGGCTACACCTTC
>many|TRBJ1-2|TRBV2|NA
CASSETGTRGYTF
TGTGCCAGCAGTGAGACAGGCACCAGGGGCTACACCTTC
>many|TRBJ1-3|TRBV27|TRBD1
CASRQGSSGNTIYF
TGTGCCAGCAGACAGGGGTCCTCAGGAAACACCATATATTTT